This T cell receptor (beta chain) was retrieved from a study of response to subunit inactivated influenza vaccine. Using its own MiXCR run on the RT-PCR reads, TCRdb lists one record per CDR3 protein. There are a few hundred thousand distinct CDR3 sequences in the sample; roughly 22% occur only once, and 10% to 13% lies in the top ten. General study findings and limits: Researchers suggested that each seasonal influenza vaccination recruits few new T cells.

Concerning this clonotype itself: What it recognizes is unknown.

After removal of 4 bases from V and 7 bases from J, the junction contained 10 bases not matched to a gene. The germline gives CDR1 LGHNA, CDR2 YSLEER. This CDR3 spans 15 amino acids. The receptor's source is a man aged 45-69 years who received an inactivated influenza vaccine. The chain carries TRBV4-3 and TRBJ2-7; 10 bases are shared with TRBD1. The sequencing here drew on PBMCs from blood, taken about 19 months after vaccination. DNA of the CDR3: TGCGCCAGCAGCCCAACGTTTGGGACAGGGGAAGAGCAGTACTTC. Translating it yields CASSPTFGTGEEQYF.